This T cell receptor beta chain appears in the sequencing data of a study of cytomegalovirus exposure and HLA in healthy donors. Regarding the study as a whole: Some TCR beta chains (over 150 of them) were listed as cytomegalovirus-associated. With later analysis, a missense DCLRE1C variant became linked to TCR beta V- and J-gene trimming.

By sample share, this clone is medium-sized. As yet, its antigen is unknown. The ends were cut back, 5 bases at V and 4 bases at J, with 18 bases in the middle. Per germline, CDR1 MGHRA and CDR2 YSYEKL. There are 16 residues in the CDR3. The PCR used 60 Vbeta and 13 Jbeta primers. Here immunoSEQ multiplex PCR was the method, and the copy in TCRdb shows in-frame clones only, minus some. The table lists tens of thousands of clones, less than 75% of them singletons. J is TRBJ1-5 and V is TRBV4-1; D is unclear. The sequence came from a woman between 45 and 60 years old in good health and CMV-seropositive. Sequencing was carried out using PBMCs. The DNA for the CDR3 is TGCGCCAGCAGCTTCCTATACCCTTCACCTAATCAGCCCCAGCATTTT. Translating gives CASSFLYPSPNQPQHF.